The TCR beta chain described here comes from a study of blood T cell repertoires in COVID-19. Study as a whole: T cells, B-cell-depleted T cells, or PBMCs provided the cDNA or gDNA that served as material.

The length of the CDR3 is 16 residues. V lost 0 bases and J lost 5; bases outside the gene matches: 7. Germline V gene data show CDR1 as ENHRY and CDR2 as SYGVKD. In the authors' methods: Amplifying reference gene primers gave estimates of nucleated cell counts. Measured with immunoSEQ multiplex PCR; TCRdb has only the in-frame clones, and not every one. V and J calls and clone size are those listed in that table; D and trimming were worked out from the DNA. The data show roughly 200,000 clones, about 88% seen once. The receptor's source is a woman of 80 years or more with acute or convalescent COVID-19. Specimen: peripheral blood. J is TRBJ2-4 and V is TRBV10-3; 7 positions agree with TRBD2. DNA of the CDR3: TGTGCCATCAGTGAGTCGAGGGCTGGGAGGGAAAACATTCAGTACTTC. Its protein is CAISESRAGRENIQYF.